The clone carrying this TCR beta chain showed up just a few times. The antigen remains unidentified. This record comes from a study of T cells in Graves' hyperthyroidism and ophthalmopathy. RNA transcripts gave rise to amplified TCR beta CDR3 regions. An initial round of RT-PCR targeting the TCR CDR3 relied on the HTBI primer set. In TCRdb, the multiplex PCR reads were re-called with MiXCR into one record per CDR3 protein. The data hold around 700,000 distinct CDR3 sequences, with around a sixth observed a single time. Whole-study findings and limits: Blood also contained most expanded thyroid clonotypes above 0.001.

The CDR3 is 15 amino acids. Looked up from germline, CDR1 is DFQATT and CDR2 is SNEGSKA (reference sequence). Trimming shortened V by 0 bases and J by 2 bases, and 11 bases separated the two germline ends. This clonotype was obtained from a woman aged 50 to 65 with Graves' hyperthyroidism that later progressed to Graves' ophthalmopathy. Sequenced input: blood. This chain joins TRBV20-1 and TRBJ1-5; D may be TRBD1 (5 bases). The DNA for the CDR3 is TGCAGTGCTAGAGAGGGGGGGATAGGCAATCAGCCCCAGCATTTT. This codes for CSAREGGIGNQPQHF.